The next 9 T cell receptor beta chains were all read from a single sample in a study of blood T cell repertoires in COVID-19. Using immunoSEQ multiplex PCR, the repertoire was profiled, and TCRdb retains in-frame clones only, with some absent. The sample consists of fewer than 500,000 clones, 85% to 90% of them appearing once. Sequencing was carried out using PBMCs or T cells enriched from blood (not recorded which). Every receptor here comes from a man under 40 who had recovered from COVID-19.

On this clone: The same CDR3 also results from other DNA sequences found in this sample. The chain carries TRBV18 and TRBJ1-1; D is perhaps TRBD1 (5 bases). The ends were cut back, 3 bases at V and 5 bases at J, with 13 bases in the middle. CDR1 is KGHSH and CDR2 is LQKENI in the germline V gene. CDR3 length: 14 residues. The CDR3 DNA follows: TGTGCCAGCTCACCTAGGGGCCGCGATACTGAAGCTTTCTTT. This encodes CASSPRGRDTEAFF.

The count of this clone is one. The V gene is TRBV18, the J gene TRBJ2-1; D remains ambiguous. Trimming cost V 5 bases and J 0 bases, with 11 bases left between them. The length of the CDR3 is 15 residues. CDR1 and CDR2 (germline): KGHSH, LQKENI. CDR3 sequence (DNA): TGTGCCAGCTCAGACACCCTGAGCTCCTACAATGAGCAGTTCTTC. Its protein is CASSDTLSSYNEQFF.

V gene TRBV5-6 combines with J gene TRBJ1-3; D is possibly TRBD1 (5 bases). V dropped 4 bases and J dropped 1 base, with 12 bases sitting between them. CDR1 and CDR2 (germline): SGHDT, YYEEEE. CDR3 length: 15 amino acids. The CDR3 DNA is TGTGCCAGCAGCCGCCTCGGGGGATCTGGAAACACCATATATTTT. Its translation is CASSRLGGSGNTIYF.

On this clone: Within the sample, other DNA sequences also encode this same CDR3. The chain joins TRBV15 to TRBJ1-2, with a possible D match to TRBD1 (6 bases). Germline V gives CDR1 LNHNV, CDR2 YYDKDF (reference sequence). Trimming took 1 base from V and 5 from J, leaving 8 bases between them. This CDR3 region has 13 residues. The CDR3 here is CATSRGQGYGYTF. The CDR3 nucleotides are TGTGCCACCAGCAGAGGGCAGGGGTATGGCTACACCTTC.

The chain has TRBV7-9 and TRBJ2-5; D not resolved. Germline CDR1 is SEHNR and CDR2 is FQNEAQ (reference sequence). The CDR3 runs 11 residues. V shed 11 bases and J shed 5 bases, with 12 bases lying between them. The CDR3 loop is CAAATQETQYF. In DNA form, the CDR3 reads TGTGCCGCCGCAACACAGGAGACCCAGTACTTC.

V and J are TRBV7-9 and TRBJ1-2, with 7 bases lining up with TRBD1. V was clipped by 5 bases and J by 5 bases; unmatched bases: 11. Germline V gene data show CDR1 as SEHNR and CDR2 as FQNEAQ (reference sequence). There are 15 residues in the CDR3. CDR3 coding DNA: TGTGCCAGCAGCACCGGGACAGAACCTATGTATGGCTACACCTTC. Translation: CASSTGTEPMYGYTF.

As DNA, the CDR3 is TGTGCCAGCAGCCCCGTCGGGGTGAGCACTGAAGCTTTCTTT. Translated, it gives CASSPVGVSTEAFF. The chain carries TRBV5-6 and TRBJ1-1; D is ambiguous. Germline CDR1 and CDR2: SGHDT and YYEEEE. Trimming removed 4 bases at V and 4 bases at J, with 14 bases between. This CDR3 contains 14 residues. Together with reference TRBV5-6 and TRBJ1-1, the CDR3 gives the full variable domain: DAGVTQSPTHLIKTRGQQVTLRCSPKSGHDTVSWYQQALGQGPQFIFQYYEEEERQRGNFPDRFSGHQFPNYSSELNVNALLLGDSALYLCASSPVGVSTEAFFGQGTRLTVV.

This clone appeared a single time. J is TRBJ2-3 and V is TRBV29-1; 12 bases line up with TRBD2. Trimming cost V 6 bases and J 2 bases; bases outside gene matches: 9. This CDR3 contains 16 residues. In germline, CDR1 is SQVTM, CDR2 ANQGSEA. CDR3: CSVELAGGWATDTQYF. CDR3 DNA sequence: TGCAGCGTCGAACTAGCGGGAGGTTGGGCCACAGATACGCAGTATTTT.

The chain carries TRBV18 and TRBJ2-5; TRBD2 might be the D (6 bases). Deletions cut 6 bases from V and 4 bases from J, with 15 bases between. There are 14 residues in the CDR3. Germline values: CDR1 KGHSH, CDR2 LQKENI. CDR3 amino acids: CASSPRRDPETQYF. The DNA for the CDR3 is TGTGCCAGCTCCCCTAGGAGGGATCCAGAGACCCAGTACTTC.